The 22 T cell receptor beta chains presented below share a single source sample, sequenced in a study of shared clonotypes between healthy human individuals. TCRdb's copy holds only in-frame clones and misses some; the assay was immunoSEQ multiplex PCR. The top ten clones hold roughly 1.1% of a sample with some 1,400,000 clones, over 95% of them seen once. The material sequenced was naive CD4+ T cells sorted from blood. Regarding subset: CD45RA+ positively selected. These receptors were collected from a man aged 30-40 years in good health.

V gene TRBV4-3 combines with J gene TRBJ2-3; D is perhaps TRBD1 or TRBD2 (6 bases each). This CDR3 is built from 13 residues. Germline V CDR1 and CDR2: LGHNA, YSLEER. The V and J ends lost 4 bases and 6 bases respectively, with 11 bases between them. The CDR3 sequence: CASSRGAWDTQYF. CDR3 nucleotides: TGCGCCAGCAGCCGGGGGGCTTGGGATACGCAGTATTTT.

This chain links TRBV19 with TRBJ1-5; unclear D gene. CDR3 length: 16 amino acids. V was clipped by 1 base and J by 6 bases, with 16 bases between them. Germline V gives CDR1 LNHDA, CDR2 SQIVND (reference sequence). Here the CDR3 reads CASSIAFGIAVQPQHF. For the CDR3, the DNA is TGTGCCAGTAGTATAGCTTTCGGTATAGCAGTTCAGCCCCAGCATTTT.

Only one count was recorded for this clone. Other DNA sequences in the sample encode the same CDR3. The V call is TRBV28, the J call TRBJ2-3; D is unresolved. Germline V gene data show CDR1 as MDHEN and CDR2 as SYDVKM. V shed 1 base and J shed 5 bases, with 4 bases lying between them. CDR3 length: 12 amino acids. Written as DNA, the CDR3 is TGTGCCAGCAGTTTATTGCTAGATACGCAGTATTTT. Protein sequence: CASSLLLDTQYF.

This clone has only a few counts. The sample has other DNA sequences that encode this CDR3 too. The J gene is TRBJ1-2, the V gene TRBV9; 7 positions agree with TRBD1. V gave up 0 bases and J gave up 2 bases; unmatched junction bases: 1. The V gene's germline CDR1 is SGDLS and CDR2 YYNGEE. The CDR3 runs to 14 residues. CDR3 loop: CASSVGQGNYGYTF. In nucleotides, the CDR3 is TGTGCCAGCAGCGTAGGACAGGGAAACTATGGCTACACCTTC.

CDR3 amino acids: CASRVGPHYEQYF. The CDR3, as DNA: TGTGCCAGCAGGGTGGGCCCCCATTACGAGCAGTACTTC. This rearrangement joins TRBV28 to TRBJ2-7, with unresolved D. Germline loops: CDR1 MDHEN, CDR2 SYDVKM. The CDR3 consists of 13 residues. The V end lost 6 bases, the J end lost 4 bases, and 13 bases lay between the germline ends.

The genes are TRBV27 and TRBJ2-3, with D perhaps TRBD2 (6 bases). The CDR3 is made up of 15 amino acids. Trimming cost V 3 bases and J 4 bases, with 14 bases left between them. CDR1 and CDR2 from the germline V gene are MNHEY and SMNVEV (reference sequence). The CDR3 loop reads CASSLGPREADTQYF. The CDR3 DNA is TGTGCCAGCAGTTTGGGACCCAGGGAGGCAGATACGCAGTATTTT.

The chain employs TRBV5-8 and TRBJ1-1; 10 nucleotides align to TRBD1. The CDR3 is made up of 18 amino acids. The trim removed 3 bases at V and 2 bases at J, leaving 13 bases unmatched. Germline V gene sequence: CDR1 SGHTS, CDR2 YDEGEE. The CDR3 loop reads CASSSSRDRGSVNTEAFF. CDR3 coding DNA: TGTGCCAGCAGCTCGTCCCGGGACAGGGGAAGTGTAAACACTGAAGCTTTCTTT. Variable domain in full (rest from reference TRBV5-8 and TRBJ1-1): EAGVTQSPTHLIKTRGQQATLRCSPISGHTSVYWYQQALGLGLQFLLWYDEGEERNRGNFPPRFSGRQFPNYSSELNVNALELEDSALYLCASSSSRDRGSVNTEAFFGQGTRLTVV.

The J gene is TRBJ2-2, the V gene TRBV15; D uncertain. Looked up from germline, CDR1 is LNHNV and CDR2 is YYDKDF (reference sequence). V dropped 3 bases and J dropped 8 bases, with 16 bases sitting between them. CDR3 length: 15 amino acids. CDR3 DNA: TGTGCCACCAGCAGCAACCTAAGGCCGGAAGGGGAGCTGTTTTTT. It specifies CATSSNLRPEGELFF.

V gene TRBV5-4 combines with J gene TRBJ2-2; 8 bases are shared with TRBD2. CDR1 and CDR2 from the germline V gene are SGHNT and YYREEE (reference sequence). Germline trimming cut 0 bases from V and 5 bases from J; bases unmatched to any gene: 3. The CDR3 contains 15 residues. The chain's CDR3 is CASSLAASGTGELFF. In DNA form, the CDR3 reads TGTGCCAGCAGCTTGGCTGCTAGCGGGACCGGGGAGCTGTTTTTT.

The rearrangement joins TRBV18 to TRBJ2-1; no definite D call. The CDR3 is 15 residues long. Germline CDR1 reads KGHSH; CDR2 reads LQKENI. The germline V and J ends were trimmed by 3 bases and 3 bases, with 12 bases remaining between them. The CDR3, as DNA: TGTGCCAGCTCACCCTCAGTCGGCAGCTACAATGAGCAGTTCTTC. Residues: CASSPSVGSYNEQFF.

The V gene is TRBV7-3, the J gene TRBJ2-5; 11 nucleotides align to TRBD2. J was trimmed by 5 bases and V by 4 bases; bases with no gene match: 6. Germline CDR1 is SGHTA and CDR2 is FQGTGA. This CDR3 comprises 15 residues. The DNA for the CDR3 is TGTGCCAGCAGCTATCTAGCGGGAGGTCGGGAGACCCAGTACTTC. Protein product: CASSYLAGGRETQYF. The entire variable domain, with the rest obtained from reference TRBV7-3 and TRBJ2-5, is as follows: GAGVSQTPSNKVTEKGKYVELRCDPISGHTALYWYRQSLGQGPEFLIYFQGTGAADDSGLPNDRFFAVRPEGSVSTLKIQRTERGDSAVYLCASSYLAGGRETQYFGPGTRLLVL.

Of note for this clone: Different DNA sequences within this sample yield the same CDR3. CDR3 coding DNA: TGTGCCATCAGCGGGCAAACTGAAGCTTTCTTT. The encoded protein is CAISGQTEAFF. V and J are TRBV10-3 and TRBJ1-1; D not certain. Trimming took 6 bases from V and 5 from J, leaving 7 bases between them. Germline CDR1 and CDR2: ENHRY and SYGVKD. This CDR3 region has 11 residues.

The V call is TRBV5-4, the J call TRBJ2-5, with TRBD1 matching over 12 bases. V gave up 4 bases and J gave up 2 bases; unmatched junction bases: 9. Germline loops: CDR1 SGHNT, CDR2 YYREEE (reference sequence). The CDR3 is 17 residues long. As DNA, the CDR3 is TGTGCCAGCAGCACACCGGGACAGGGGGCTTGGCAAGAGACCCAGTACTTC. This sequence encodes CASSTPGQGAWQETQYF.

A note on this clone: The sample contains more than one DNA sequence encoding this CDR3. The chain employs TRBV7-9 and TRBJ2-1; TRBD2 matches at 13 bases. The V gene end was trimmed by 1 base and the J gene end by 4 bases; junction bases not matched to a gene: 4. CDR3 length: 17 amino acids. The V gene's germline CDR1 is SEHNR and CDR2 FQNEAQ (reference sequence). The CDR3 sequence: CASSLGGLAGSYNEQFF. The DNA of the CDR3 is TGTGCCAGCAGCTTAGGGGGACTAGCGGGATCTTACAATGAGCAGTTCTTC.

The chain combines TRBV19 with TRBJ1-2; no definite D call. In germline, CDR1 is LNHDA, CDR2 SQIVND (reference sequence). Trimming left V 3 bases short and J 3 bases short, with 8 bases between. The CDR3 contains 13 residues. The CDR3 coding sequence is TGTGCCAGTAGTATCGGGGAATACTATGGCTACACCTTC. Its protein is CASSIGEYYGYTF.

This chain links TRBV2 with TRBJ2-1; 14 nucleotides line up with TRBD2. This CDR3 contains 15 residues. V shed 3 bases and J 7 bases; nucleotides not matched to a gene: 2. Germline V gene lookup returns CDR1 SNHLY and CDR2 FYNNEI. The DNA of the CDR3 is TGTGCCAGCAGTGAGGGACTAGCGGGAGTGAATGAGCAGTTCTTC. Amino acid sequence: CASSEGLAGVNEQFF.

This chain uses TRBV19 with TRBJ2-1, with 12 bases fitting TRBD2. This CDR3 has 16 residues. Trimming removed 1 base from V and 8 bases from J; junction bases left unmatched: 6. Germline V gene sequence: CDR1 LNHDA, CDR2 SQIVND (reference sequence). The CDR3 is CASSIGTTSGRDEQFF. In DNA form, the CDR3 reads TGTGCCAGTAGTATAGGAACGACTAGCGGGAGAGATGAGCAGTTCTTC.

The CDR3 sequence: CASSPRTANEQFF. The CDR3, as DNA: TGTGCCAGCAGCCCCCGGACTGCTAATGAGCAGTTCTTC. The gene calls are TRBV9 and TRBJ2-1; D might be TRBD2 (5 bases). Germline V gene lookup returns CDR1 SGDLS and CDR2 YYNGEE. CDR3 size: 13 residues. Trimming shortened V by 4 bases and J by 7 bases, and 12 bases separated the two germline ends. Looking up the rest from reference TRBV9 and TRBJ2-1 gives the full variable domain: DSGVTQTPKHLITATGQRVTLRCSPRSGDLSVYWYQQSLDQGLQFLIQYYNGEERAKGNILERFSAQQFPDLHSELNLSSLELGDSALYFCASSPRTANEQFFGPGTRLTVL.

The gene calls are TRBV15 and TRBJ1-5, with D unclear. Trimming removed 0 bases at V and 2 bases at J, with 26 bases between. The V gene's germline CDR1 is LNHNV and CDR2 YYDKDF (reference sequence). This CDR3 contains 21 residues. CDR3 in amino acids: CATSRDGLTNFYSLGNQPQHF. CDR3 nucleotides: TGTGCCACCAGCAGAGATGGCCTAACCAATTTTTACAGTTTAGGCAATCAGCCCCAGCATTTT.

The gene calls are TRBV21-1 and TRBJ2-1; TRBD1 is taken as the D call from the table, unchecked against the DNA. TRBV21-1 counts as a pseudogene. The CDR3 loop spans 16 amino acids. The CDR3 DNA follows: TGTGCCAACCCCCAGGGCAGCGCCTTGAGGGGGAATGAGCAGTTCTTC. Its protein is CANPQGSALRGNEQFF.

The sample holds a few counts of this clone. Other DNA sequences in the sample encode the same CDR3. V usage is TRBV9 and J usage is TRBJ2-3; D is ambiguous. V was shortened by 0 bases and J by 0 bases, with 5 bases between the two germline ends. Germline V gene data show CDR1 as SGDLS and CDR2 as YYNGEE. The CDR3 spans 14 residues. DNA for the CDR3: TGTGCCAGCAGCGTAGGATCTAGCACAGATACGCAGTATTTT. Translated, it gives CASSVGSSTDTQYF.

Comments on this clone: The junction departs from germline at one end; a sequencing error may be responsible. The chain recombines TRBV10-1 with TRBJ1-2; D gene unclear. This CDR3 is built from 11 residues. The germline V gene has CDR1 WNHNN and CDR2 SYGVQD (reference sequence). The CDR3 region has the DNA TGCGCCAGCAGTGACCAGGTTTTCTTCGCCTTC. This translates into CASSDQVFFAF.